One sample yielded the 30 T cell receptor beta chains listed below, sequenced in a study of T cell responses to AZD1222 COVID-19 vaccine. Profiling relied on immunoSEQ multiplex PCR, and the TCRdb table lists in-frame clones only, not all of them. The sample consists of under 150,000 clones, around 93% of them appearing once. This material consisted of peripheral blood, taken on day 0 of AZD1222 vaccination. The receptors derive from an adult in good health.

This clone appeared once. This chain joins TRBV2 and TRBJ1-1; D ambiguous. V was clipped by 4 bases and J by 2 bases, with 8 bases between them. From germline, CDR1 is SNHLY and CDR2 FYNNEI. This CDR3 region has 13 residues. The CDR3 region is CASSVEGNTEAFF. CDR3 coding DNA: TGTGCCAGCAGTGTTGAGGGAAACACTGAAGCTTTCTTT.

The chain couples TRBV11-2 to TRBJ1-1; no definite D call. The CDR3 covers 13 residues. Germline CDR1 SGHAT, CDR2 FQNNGV. V was clipped by 5 bases and J by 4 bases, with 11 bases between them. The CDR3 sequence: CASSLRLGTEAFF. CDR3 DNA sequence: TGTGCCAGCAGCCTTCGTCTCGGCACTGAAGCTTTCTTT.

The V gene is TRBV2, the J gene TRBJ2-1; D gene uncertain. This CDR3 is built from 13 residues. V was clipped by 7 bases and J by 3 bases, with 10 bases between them. Germline V gene lookup returns CDR1 SNHLY and CDR2 FYNNEI. The CDR3 sequence: CASTREHYNEQFF. The CDR3 region has the DNA TGTGCCAGCACAAGGGAACACTACAATGAGCAGTTCTTC.

This clone was recorded only once. The gene calls are TRBV29-1 and TRBJ2-5; maybe TRBD1 (5 bases). This CDR3 comprises 14 residues. Deletions cut 4 bases from V and 2 bases from J, with 14 bases between. Germline V gives CDR1 SQVTM, CDR2 ANQGSEA. This CDR3 reads CSVVGLTDQETQYF. The CDR3, as DNA: TGCAGCGTTGTAGGCTTGACAGATCAAGAGACCCAGTACTTC. The full variable domain, completed using reference TRBV29-1 and TRBJ2-5, is SAVISQKPSRDICQRGTSLTIQCQVDSQVTMMFWYRQQPGQSLTLIATANQGSEATYESGFVIDKFPISRPNLTFSTLTVSNMSPEDSSIYLCSVVGLTDQETQYFGPGTRLLVL.

This chain joins TRBV3-1 (or the pseudogene TRBV3-2) and TRBJ2-3, with 8 bases that match TRBD1. The CDR3 covers 14 residues. Germline V gene data show CDR1 as LGHDT and CDR2 as YNNKEL (reference sequence). V was pared by 1 base and J by 7 bases, with 4 bases of the junction left unmatched. Written as DNA, the CDR3 is TGTGCCAGCAGCCAAGTTCAGGGGGCTAATACGCAGTATTTT. Its translation: CASSQVQGANTQYF.

This clone was counted once. This chain connects TRBV21-1 to TRBJ2-5. TRBV21-1 has pseudogene status. The CDR3 totals 11 residues. CDR3 coding DNA: TGTGCCAGCAGCAATGAAGAGACCCAGTACTTC. This sequence encodes CASSNEETQYF.

This sequence joins TRBV18 and TRBJ2-1; 9 bases are shared with TRBD2. This CDR3 spans 13 amino acids. Germline CDR1 reads KGHSH; CDR2 reads LQKENI. J gave up 10 bases and V 4 bases, and 5 bases lay outside the gene matches. CDR3 sequence reads: CASSQTSGGEQFF. The CDR3 nucleotides read TGTGCCAGCTCACAGACTAGCGGCGGCGAGCAGTTCTTC.

This chain connects TRBV28 to TRBJ2-2; TRBD1 agrees at 7 bases. Losses at the gene ends were 8 bases for V and 2 bases for J; bases not matched to a gene: 5. There are 14 residues in the CDR3. Germline V gives CDR1 MDHEN, CDR2 SYDVKM. The CDR3 DNA follows: TGTGCCAGCCGACAGGGTAGTAACACCGGGGAGCTGTTTTTT. Translated: CASRQGSNTGELFF.

This clone was counted only a few times. Sequence at one end of the junction differs from germline and may be a read error. The V call is TRBV6-5, the J call TRBJ1-1; maybe TRBD1 (6 bases). The CDR3 runs 15 residues. Germline values: CDR1 MNHEY, CDR2 SVGAGI. CDR3 loop: CASSRTGIGNSEAFF. The CDR3 DNA reads TGTGCCAGCAGCCGAACAGGGATCGGGAACTCTGAAGCTTTCTTT.

The chain carries TRBV5-8 and TRBJ2-7; tentative D call: TRBD1 (5 bases). Trimming took 5 bases from V and 10 from J, leaving 22 bases between them. This CDR3 has 14 amino acids. Per germline, CDR1 SGHTS and CDR2 YDEGEE. CDR3 in amino acids: CASRPRTIINSQYF. The DNA for the CDR3 is TGTGCCAGCAGACCTCGGACAATAATTAATTCCCAGTACTTC. Drawing the rest from reference TRBV5-8 and TRBJ2-7, the complete variable domain is EAGVTQSPTHLIKTRGQQATLRCSPISGHTSVYWYQQALGLGLQFLLWYDEGEERNRGNFPPRFSGRQFPNYSSELNVNALELEDSALYLCASRPRTIINSQYFGPGTRLTVT.

The chain uses TRBV27 and TRBJ2-7; possibly TRBD1 or TRBD2 for D (5 bases each). Germline assignment: CDR1 MNHEY and CDR2 SMNVEV (reference sequence). The length of the CDR3 is 13 residues. Trimming pared 3 bases from V and 0 bases from J, leaving 6 bases between. The CDR3 region has the DNA TGTGCCAGCAGTTTCGGGGCCTCCTACGAGCAGTACTTC. Amino acids: CASSFGASYEQYF.

This sequence joins TRBV7-3 and TRBJ2-2; TRBD2 matches 8 bases. The CDR3 is 16 amino acids. With V trimmed by 0 bases and J by 3 bases, 3 bases remained unmatched. Germline assignment: CDR1 SGHTA and CDR2 FQGTGA. In DNA form, the CDR3 reads TGTGCCAGCAGCTTAACGTCGGGAGGGTACACCGGGGAGCTGTTTTTT. It is translated as CASSLTSGGYTGELFF.

This rearrangement joins TRBV24-1 to TRBJ2-1; 8 nucleotides line up with TRBD2. The CDR3 has 19 residues. The germline V gene encodes CDR1 KGHDR and CDR2 SFDVKD. Trimming removed 2 bases from V and 11 bases from J; junction bases left unmatched: 22. The CDR3 reads CATSDSAVWLAGREGKQFF. In nucleotides, the CDR3 is TGTGCCACCAGTGATTCCGCGGTATGGTTAGCGGGAAGGGAGGGGAAGCAGTTCTTC.

This chain links TRBV7-8 with TRBJ1-2; 7 bases line up with TRBD1. The CDR3 sequence is 13 residues long. The V gene end was trimmed by 4 bases and the J gene end by 8 bases; junction bases not matched to a gene: 7. CDR1 is SGHVS and CDR2 is FQNEAQ in the germline V gene. The CDR3 reads CASSWKLGQGYTF. The CDR3 DNA sequence: TGTGCCAGCAGCTGGAAGCTGGGACAGGGCTACACCTTC.

CDR3 loop: CASRRIIDQPQHF. CDR3 sequence (DNA): TGTGCCAGCAGACGTATTATAGATCAGCCCCAGCATTTT. This chain uses TRBV27 with TRBJ1-5; D is undetermined. Germline V gene data show CDR1 as MNHEY and CDR2 as SMNVEV (reference sequence). Trimming took off 6 bases at V and 5 bases at J, with 11 bases between the two ends. The CDR3 contains 13 residues.

The chain links TRBV6-2 or TRBV6-3 to TRBJ1-5; maybe TRBD1 (5 bases). Trimming left V 2 bases short and J 0 bases short, with 14 bases between. From germline, CDR1 is MNHEY and CDR2 SVGEGT. CDR3 size: 17 residues. In DNA form, the CDR3 reads TGTGCCAGCAGTTACACAAGGGTAGGGGATAGCAATCAGCCCCAGCATTTT. Protein: CASSYTRVGDSNQPQHF.

V usage is TRBV9 and J usage is TRBJ1-3, with D possibly matching TRBD1 (6 bases). Germline-derived CDR1 and CDR2 are SGDLS and YYNGEE. CDR3 length: 18 amino acids. V was clipped by 0 bases and J by 4 bases, with 20 bases between them. The CDR3 coding sequence is TGTGCCAGCAGCGTAGCCAGGAACCCCGGGACACCAGGAAACACCATATATTTT. Its protein is CASSVARNPGTPGNTIYF.

This clone was recorded a few times. The rearrangement links TRBV13 to TRBJ2-1; 7 positions match TRBD2. J was trimmed by 8 bases and V by 6 bases; bases with no gene match: 19. Germline CDR1 reads PRHDT; CDR2 reads FYEKMQ (reference sequence). The CDR3 has 17 residues. CDR3 loop: CASRPNWAGVGEDEQFF. CDR3 bases: TGTGCCAGCAGACCGAATTGGGCGGGAGTGGGTGAAGATGAGCAGTTCTTC.

Remarks on this clone: Germline is not matched at one junction end, which may reflect a read error. This chain connects TRBV6-1 to TRBJ2-1; TRBD2 aligns across 12 bases. Germline assignment: CDR1 MNHNS and CDR2 SASEGT. The CDR3 length is 17 residues. This CDR3 is CASSEVPSSGRAKVEFF. As DNA, the CDR3 is TGTGCCAGCAGCGAAGTCCCGTCTAGCGGGAGGGCTAAAGTGGAGTTCTTC.

The rearrangement uses TRBV9 and TRBJ1-6; tentatively, D is TRBD1 (5 bases). The CDR3 length is 14 residues. Trimming pared 0 bases from V and 13 bases from J, leaving 14 bases between. Per the germline V gene, CDR1 is SGDLS and CDR2 is YYNGEE. The CDR3 loop is CASSVEGLRVPLHF. CDR3 sequence (DNA): TGTGCCAGCAGCGTAGAGGGGTTGAGAGTGCCCCTCCACTTT.

V and J are TRBV21-1 and TRBJ1-2; the D call of TRBD1 is as the table states it, not checked on the DNA. TRBV21-1 is a pseudogene. The CDR3 sequence is 15 residues long. CDR3 DNA: TGTGCCAGCAGCAAACGGGGCAGGGGGAGGCATGGCTACACCTTC. This sequence encodes CASSKRGRGRHGYTF.

The J gene is TRBJ2-7, the V gene TRBV10-3, with TRBD1 matching over 10 bases. Germline V CDR1 and CDR2: ENHRY, SYGVKD. There are 13 residues in the CDR3. Trimming at V came to 10 bases and at J to 5 bases, leaving 8 bases not matched to a gene. This CDR3 reads CATSRDRGNEQYF. The CDR3 DNA is TGTGCCACCTCGCGGGACAGGGGTAACGAGCAGTACTTC.

The table lists this clone with a count of one. The genes are TRBV5-6 and TRBJ2-7, with D possibly being TRBD1 (5 bases). This CDR3 spans 15 amino acids. In germline, CDR1 is SGHDT, CDR2 YYEEEE. Trimming removed 2 bases from V and 1 base from J, with 13 bases in between. The CDR3, as DNA: TGTGCCAGCAGCTTTGGCAGGGTAAATTCCTACGAGCAGTACTTC. Translated, it gives CASSFGRVNSYEQYF.

This rearrangement joins TRBV5-1 to TRBJ2-1; weak D call: TRBD1 (5 bases). V lost 4 bases to trimming and J lost 5 bases, with 13 bases between them. Looked up from germline, CDR1 is SGHRS and CDR2 is YFSETQ. The CDR3 is made up of 14 amino acids. The CDR3 bases are TGCGCCAGCAGCAGCCAGGGTAGGGACAATGAGCAGTTCTTC. It codes for CASSSQGRDNEQFF. The variable domain in full, completed from reference TRBV5-1 and TRBJ2-1, reads KAGVTQTPRYLIKTRGQQVTLSCSPISGHRSVSWYQQTPGQGLQFLFEYFSETQRNKGNFPGRFSGRQFSNSRSEMNVSTLELGDSALYLCASSSQGRDNEQFFGPGTRLTVL.

The chain has TRBV11-2 and TRBJ1-2, with 10 positions matching TRBD1. Germline V lookup: CDR1 SGHAT, CDR2 FQNNGV. There are 15 residues in the CDR3. The V and J ends lost 5 bases and 5 bases, in that order; junction bases with no gene match: 8. The CDR3 here is CASSPRTGGRYGYTF. The CDR3 nucleotides are TGTGCCAGCAGCCCCAGGACAGGGGGGAGATATGGCTACACCTTC.

In DNA form, the CDR3 reads TGCGCCAGCAGCTTGTGGCCAGGGGTGAATTACGAGCAGTACTTC. Protein: CASSLWPGVNYEQYF. The chain uses TRBV5-1 and TRBJ2-7, with D possibly matching TRBD1 (6 bases). CDR1 and CDR2 from the germline V gene are SGHRS and YFSETQ. V was clipped by 1 base and J by 4 bases, with 15 bases between them. The CDR3 runs to 15 residues.

The rearrangement joins TRBV18 to TRBJ2-5; 15 nucleotides match TRBD2. Trimming took 6 bases from V and 2 from J; bases not matched to a gene: 4. Germline V CDR1 and CDR2: KGHSH, LQKENI. The CDR3 contains 16 residues. CDR3 loop: CASSGLAGGYQETQYF. The CDR3, as DNA: TGTGCCAGCTCTGGACTAGCGGGGGGGTATCAAGAGACCCAGTACTTC.

The chain links TRBV7-8 to TRBJ1-2; D possibly corresponds to TRBD1 (6 bases). The CDR3 loop spans 14 amino acids. The V and J ends lost 5 bases and 4 bases respectively, with 14 bases between them. The V gene's germline CDR1 is SGHVS and CDR2 FQNEAQ. CDR3 loop: CASSQGRLAYGYTF. As DNA, the CDR3 is TGTGCCAGCAGCCAGGGGAGATTGGCCTATGGCTACACCTTC.

The chain combines TRBV2 with TRBJ1-1; D gene unclear. Germline CDR1 and CDR2: SNHLY and FYNNEI. Trimming shortened V by 8 bases and J by 0 bases, and 7 bases separated the two germline ends. This CDR3 is 12 amino acids long. The CDR3 nucleotides read TGTGCCAGCTCCGGGCTGAACACTGAAGCTTTCTTT. Protein product: CASSGLNTEAFF.

Only a few counts were recorded for this clone. This chain connects TRBV27 to TRBJ2-2; the D is unclear. The ends were cut back, 6 bases at V and 5 bases at J, with 16 bases in the middle. The CDR3 loop spans 15 amino acids. The germline CDR1 and CDR2 sequences are MNHEY and SMNVEV (reference sequence). CDR3 sequence: CASRPYSEVTGELFF. For the CDR3, the DNA is TGTGCCAGCAGACCGTATTCGGAAGTGACCGGGGAGCTGTTTTTT.